This is a list of T cell receptor beta chains from one sample in a study of response to subunit inactivated influenza vaccine. From the RT-PCR reads, TCRdb called clonotypes with MiXCR, one entry per CDR3 protein. This table has 500,000 to 550,000 distinct CDR3 sequences, roughly 25% appearing once. The sample was also reused in another study, on T cells expressing NK-cell markers.

The sample in question was CD4+ T cells sorted from PBMCs, obtained roughly 13 days after vaccination. The receptor set was obtained from a man aged 50-59 years who received an inactivated influenza vaccine. The CDR3 runs from the conserved cysteine through the conserved F or W. The D gene is left open where the match is weak. Rows give clone size only sometimes, using once, few, many, or a class for an expanded clone.

abundance	j_gene	v_gene	d_gene	CDR3aa	CDR3nt
NA	TRBJ2-3	TRBV25-1	NA	CASSEYLVLGDTQYF	TGTGCCAGCAGTGAATATTTGGTTTTAGGAGATACGCAGTATTTT
many	TRBJ1-5	TRBV7-9	NA	CASSLGSLRGEPQHF	TGTGCCAGCAGCTTAGGCTCGCTTAGAGGCGAGCCCCAGCATTTT
NA	TRBJ2-7	TRBV6-1	NA	CANSPVLGYEQYF	TGTGCCAACTCCCCTGTCTTGGGGTACGAGCAGTACTTC
NA	TRBJ1-4	TRBV25-1	NA	CASSGRTVRNEKLFF	TGTGCCAGCAGTGGTCGGACAGTCCGCAACGAAAAACTGTTTTTT
many	TRBJ1-1	TRBV4-1	TRBD1	CASSLGQPQGAFF	TGCGCCAGCAGCCTGGGACAGCCTCAAGGGGCTTTCTTT
NA	TRBJ2-7	TRBV4-1	TRBD1	CASSSKGGTGVDYEQYF	TGCGCCAGCAGTTCAAAAGGGGGGACAGGGGTGGATTACGAGCAGTACTTC
many	TRBJ1-4	TRBV29-1	TRBD1	CSVEGTGNNEKLFF	TGCAGCGTTGAAGGGACAGGGAATAATGAAAAACTGTTTTTT
few	TRBJ2-3	TRBV15	TRBD2	CATSKPSGGASSTDTQYF	TGTGCCACCAGCAAACCTAGCGGGGGGGCATCTAGCACAGATACGCAGTATTTT
few	TRBJ2-3	TRBV7-2	NA	CASSLNWVSTDTQYF	TGTGCCAGCAGCTTAAACTGGGTTAGCACAGATACGCAGTATTTT
few	TRBJ2-7	TRBV19	TRBD2	CASEREPAYEQYF	TGTGCCAGCGAGCGGGAGCCAGCCTACGAGCAGTACTTC
NA	TRBJ2-5	TRBV6-2/TRBV6-3	NA	CASKEDSFQETQYF	TGTGCCAGCAAAGAGGACAGCTTCCAAGAGACCCAGTACTTC
many	TRBJ1-5	TRBV12-3/TRBV12-4	NA	CASSLSPGILHSNQPQHF	TGTGCCAGCAGTTTATCACCCGGGATCCTTCATAGCAATCAGCCCCAGCATTTT
many	TRBJ1-5	TRBV7-8	NA	CASSFGPRNQPQHF	TGTGCCAGCAGCTTTGGACCCCGCAATCAGCCCCAGCATTTT
NA	TRBJ2-2	TRBV7-9	NA	CASSLDVTGELFF	TGTGCCAGCAGCTTAGACGTCACCGGGGAGCTGTTTTTT
many	TRBJ1-4	TRBV6-1	NA	CASRNQPASNEKLFF	TGTGCCAGCAGGAACCAGCCAGCCTCTAATGAAAAACTGTTTTTT
many	TRBJ2-7	TRBV5-1	NA	CASSRETDSYEQYF	TGCGCCAGCAGCCGCGAGACAGATTCCTACGAGCAGTACTTC
few	TRBJ2-7	TRBV5-1	NA	CASSGGTVSNEQYF	TGCGCCAGCAGCGGAGGGACAGTATCTAACGAGCAGTACTTC
NA	TRBJ2-1	TRBV20-1	NA	CSARVSGLGGGRRREEQFF	TGCAGTGCTAGAGTATCTGGTTTGGGCGGGGGCCGGAGAAGGGAGGAGCAGTTCTTC
NA	TRBJ2-1	TRBV7-2	NA	CASSLDRLGNEQFF	TGTGCCAGCAGCTTAGACCGTCTTGGGAATGAGCAGTTCTTC
few	TRBJ2-1	TRBV19	TRBD2	CASRPGTSVFNEQFF	TGTGCCAGTAGACCCGGGACTAGCGTCTTCAATGAGCAGTTCTTC
many	TRBJ2-7	TRBV5-6	NA	CASSLVDSYEQYF	TGTGCCAGCAGCTTGGTGGATTCCTACGAGCAGTACTTC
NA	TRBJ2-3	TRBV7-2	NA	CASSRTDWGDTQYF	TGTGCCAGCAGCAGAACCGACTGGGGAGATACGCAGTATTTT
NA	TRBJ2-7	TRBV29-1	TRBD2	CSVEVLTGTSNEQYF	TGCAGCGTTGAGGTTTTAACCGGGACTAGCAACGAGCAGTACTTC
few	TRBJ2-3	TRBV7-3	TRBD2	CASNSPFVAGAGPDTQYF	TGTGCCAGCAACTCCCCTTTCGTGGCGGGAGCAGGTCCAGATACGCAGTATTTT
many	TRBJ2-3	TRBV7-2	NA	CASSPGYSRVDTQYF	TGTGCCAGCAGCCCAGGGTATAGCAGGGTAGATACGCAGTATTTT
NA	TRBJ1-1	TRBV29-1	NA	CSVESVSAFF	TGCAGCGTTGAGTCTGTTTCGGCTTTCTTT
NA	TRBJ2-1	TRBV20-1	TRBD2	CSARRAGGLLRNEQFF	TGCAGTGCTAGGCGAGCGGGGGGCCTCCTCCGGAATGAGCAGTTCTTC
few	TRBJ2-3	TRBV29-1	NA	CSVGRDGTDTQYF	TGCAGCGTTGGAAGGGATGGCACAGATACGCAGTATTTT
NA	TRBJ2-5	TRBV28	TRBD1	CASSSPRTGDRETQYF	TGTGCCAGCAGTTCCCCGCGGACAGGGGATCGGGAGACCCAGTACTTC
NA	TRBJ2-5	TRBV20-1	TRBD2	CSANGLAAGQETQYF	TGCAGTGCTAACGGACTAGCTGCAGGTCAAGAGACCCAGTACTTC
NA	TRBJ2-4	TRBV3-1	TRBD1	CASSQQGAGNIQYF	TGTGCCAGCAGTCAACAGGGGGCGGGGAACATTCAGTACTTC
NA	TRBJ2-1	TRBV7-6	TRBD1	CASSLQIGQGTYNEQFF	TGTGCCAGCAGCTTACAAATCGGACAGGGGACCTACAATGAGCAGTTCTTC
NA	TRBJ2-5	TRBV2	NA	CASSEDSRAETQYF	TGTGCCAGCAGCGAGGACTCCAGGGCGGAGACCCAGTACTTC
NA	TRBJ2-7	TRBV5-1	TRBD2	CASSLDARLAEGEQYF	TGCGCCAGCAGCTTGGACGCGAGACTAGCGGAGGGCGAGCAGTACTTC
few	TRBJ2-3	TRBV20-1	TRBD1	CSARSRGRSDTQYF	TGCAGTGCTAGGTCCAGGGGGCGATCAGATACGCAGTATTTT
few	TRBJ1-5	TRBV10-3	NA	CAIRDGGGNQPQHF	TGTGCCATCAGGGACGGGGGGGGCAATCAGCCCCAGCATTTT
NA	TRBJ2-1	TRBV5-1	NA	CASSLTTSYYNEQFF	TGCGCCAGCAGCTTGACGACTAGTTACTACAATGAGCAGTTCTTC
few	TRBJ1-1	TRBV5-1	NA	CASSQTGKLNTEAFF	TGCGCCAGCAGCCAGACAGGTAAATTGAACACTGAAGCTTTCTTT
NA	TRBJ1-2	TRBV24-1	TRBD1	CATSDTRDRGPNYGYTF	TGTGCCACCAGTGATACCCGGGACAGGGGACCTAACTATGGCTACACCTTC
NA	TRBJ2-1	TRBV11-3	NA	CASSLEGHNEQFF	TGTGCCAGCAGCTTAGAAGGACACAATGAGCAGTTCTTC
NA	TRBJ2-1	TRBV5-1	NA	CASSSQTGAHNEQFF	TGCGCCAGCAGCTCGCAAACTGGGGCCCACAATGAGCAGTTCTTC
few	TRBJ1-2	TRBV12-3/TRBV12-4	TRBD1	CASSWDRGHNGYTF	TGTGCCAGCAGTTGGGACAGGGGGCATAATGGCTACACCTTC
many	TRBJ1-2	TRBV5-1	TRBD1	CASSLQGDGYTF	TGCGCCAGCAGCTTACAGGGGGACGGCTACACCTTC
many	TRBJ1-5	TRBV7-2	NA	CASSLGGTQPQHF	TGTGCCAGCAGCTTAGGTGGGACTCAGCCCCAGCATTTT
NA	TRBJ2-5	TRBV29-1	TRBD2	CSVRASGTETQYF	TGCAGCGTAAGGGCTAGCGGCACCGAGACCCAGTACTTC
few	TRBJ2-1	TRBV6-2/TRBV6-3	NA	CASSSGTPYNEQFF	TGTGCCAGCAGTTCCGGGACGCCATACAATGAGCAGTTCTTC
NA	TRBJ2-7	TRBV10-1	NA	CASSPSGAELKYF	TGCGCCAGCAGCCCCTCGGGGGCCGAACTAAAGTACTTC
NA	TRBJ2-2	TRBV10-3	NA	CAIRGPLVTGELFF	TGTGCCATCAGAGGTCCCCTAGTCACCGGGGAGCTGTTTTTT
once	TRBJ2-1	TRBV6-2/TRBV6-3	TRBD1	CASRTPGQGMNEQFF	TGTGCCAGCAGGACGCCGGGACAGGGAATGAATGAGCAGTTCTTC
NA	TRBJ2-7	TRBV28	NA	CASSPGPLLRQYF	TGTGCCAGCAGCCCCGGGCCCCTCCTGCGGCAGTACTTC